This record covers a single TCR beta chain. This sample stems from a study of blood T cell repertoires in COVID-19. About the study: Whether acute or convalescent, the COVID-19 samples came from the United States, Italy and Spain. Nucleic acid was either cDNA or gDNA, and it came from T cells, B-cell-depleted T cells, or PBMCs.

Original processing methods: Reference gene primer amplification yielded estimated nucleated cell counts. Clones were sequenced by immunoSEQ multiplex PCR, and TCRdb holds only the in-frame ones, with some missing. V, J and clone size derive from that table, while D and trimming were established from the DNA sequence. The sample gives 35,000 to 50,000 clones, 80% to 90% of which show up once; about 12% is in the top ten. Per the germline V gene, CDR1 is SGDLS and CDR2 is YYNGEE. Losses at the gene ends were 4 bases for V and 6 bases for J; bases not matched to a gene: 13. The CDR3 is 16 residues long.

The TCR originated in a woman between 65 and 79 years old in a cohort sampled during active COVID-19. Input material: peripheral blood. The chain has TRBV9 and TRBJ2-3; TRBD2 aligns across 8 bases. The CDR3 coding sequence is TGTGCCAGCAGCCCGGGGCAGAGCGGGAGTATTGATACGCAGTATTTT. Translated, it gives CASSPGQSGSIDTQYF. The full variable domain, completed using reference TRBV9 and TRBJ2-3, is DSGVTQTPKHLITATGQRVTLRCSPRSGDLSVYWYQQSLDQGLQFLIQYYNGEERAKGNILERFSAQQFPDLHSELNLSSLELGDSALYFCASSPGQSGSIDTQYFGPGTRLTVL.